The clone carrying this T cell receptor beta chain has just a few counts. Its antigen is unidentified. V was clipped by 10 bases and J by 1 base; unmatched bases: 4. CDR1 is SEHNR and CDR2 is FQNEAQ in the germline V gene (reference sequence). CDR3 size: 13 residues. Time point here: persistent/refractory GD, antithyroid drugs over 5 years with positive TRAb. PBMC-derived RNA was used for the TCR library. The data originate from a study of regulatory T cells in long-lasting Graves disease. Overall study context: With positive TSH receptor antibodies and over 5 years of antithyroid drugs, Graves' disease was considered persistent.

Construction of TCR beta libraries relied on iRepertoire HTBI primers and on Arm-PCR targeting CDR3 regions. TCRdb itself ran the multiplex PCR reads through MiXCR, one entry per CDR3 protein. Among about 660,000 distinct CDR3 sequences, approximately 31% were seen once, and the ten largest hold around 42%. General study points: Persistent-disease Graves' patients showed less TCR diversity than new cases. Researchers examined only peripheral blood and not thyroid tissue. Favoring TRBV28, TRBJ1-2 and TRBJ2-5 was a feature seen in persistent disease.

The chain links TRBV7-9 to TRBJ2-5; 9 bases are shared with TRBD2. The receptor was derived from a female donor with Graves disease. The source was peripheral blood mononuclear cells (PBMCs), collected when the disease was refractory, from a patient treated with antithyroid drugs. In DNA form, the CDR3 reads TGTGCCATCGGACTAGCGAGCCAAGAGACCCAGTACTTC. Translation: CAIGLASQETQYF.